The 2 T cell receptor beta chains given below trace back to one sample, sequenced in a study of T cell responses to AZD1222 COVID-19 vaccine. TCRdb's table, derived via immunoSEQ multiplex PCR, lists solely in-frame clones and lacks some. Among 110,000 or so clones listed, around 89% were seen once. This sample comprised peripheral blood, obtained 28 days after the second AZD1222 dose. These receptors were collected from an adult who received the AZD1222 COVID-19 vaccine.

The gene calls are TRBV15 and TRBJ2-1; unclear D gene. The CDR3 totals 14 residues. The germline V gene has CDR1 LNHNV and CDR2 YYDKDF (reference sequence). V shed 3 bases and J shed 4 bases, with 10 bases lying between them. CDR3 in amino acids: CATSSGVLYNEQFF. The CDR3 DNA follows: TGTGCCACCAGCAGTGGGGTCTTGTACAATGAGCAGTTCTTC.

The chain uses TRBV30 and TRBJ1-1; possible D gene TRBD1, 5 bases. The germline gives CDR1 GTSNPN, CDR2 SVGIG (reference sequence). V lost 1 base and J 6 bases, leaving 18 bases between the germline ends. This CDR3 is built from 15 residues. Here the CDR3 DNA reads TGTGCCTGGAGTGCCGTCCGCGGGGGTGGGGCTGAAGCTTTCTTT. Encoded protein: CAWSAVRGGGAEAFF.